This TCR beta chain was sequenced for a study of blood T cell repertoires in COVID-19. In the study overall: The United States, Italy and Spain supplied acute and convalescent COVID-19 samples. The cDNA or gDNA used as material had been derived from T cells, B-cell-depleted T cells, or PBMCs.

The germline V and J ends were trimmed by 6 bases and 2 bases, with 10 bases remaining between them. This CDR3 contains 13 residues. Germline V lookup: CDR1 SGHTA, CDR2 FQGTGA. In the original workflow: Amplifying reference gene primers gave estimates of nucleated cell counts. Assay used: immunoSEQ multiplex PCR; TCRdb lists only in-frame clones, some missing. That table furnishes V, J and clone size, whereas the DNA furnished D and trimming. The data show some 360,000 clones, about 90% seen once. Self-reported history from a screening survey and questionnaire set each donor's cohort. The J gene is TRBJ2-5, the V gene TRBV7-3; weak D call: TRBD2 (5 bases). The clonotype comes from a woman aged 25 to 39 who had been exposed to COVID-19. The specimen sequenced was PBMCs or T cells enriched from blood (not recorded which). CDR3 in amino acids: CASRRADQETQYF. Here the CDR3 DNA reads TGTGCCAGCAGGAGGGCAGATCAAGAGACCCAGTACTTC. The full variable domain, its missing parts supplied by reference TRBV7-3 and TRBJ2-5, is GAGVSQTPSNKVTEKGKYVELRCDPISGHTALYWYRQSLGQGPEFLIYFQGTGAADDSGLPNDRFFAVRPEGSVSTLKIQRTERGDSAVYLCASRRADQETQYFGPGTRLLVL.